The 26 T cell receptor beta chains below come from one sample, sequenced in a study of blood T cell repertoires in COVID-19. Libraries were prepared by immunoSEQ multiplex PCR; TCRdb keeps only in-frame clonotypes and omits some of them. This table has 90,000 or so clones, nearly 90% appearing once. Sequenced material: peripheral blood. Source of these receptors: a woman over 75 with active or convalescent COVID-19.

The chain couples TRBV3-1 (or the pseudogene TRBV3-2) to TRBJ2-7; D is uncertain. CDR3 length: 11 amino acids. Germline-derived CDR1 and CDR2 are LGHDT and YNNKEL (reference sequence). V was trimmed by 0 bases and J by 7 bases, leaving 4 bases between them. Written as DNA, the CDR3 is TGTGCCAGCAGCCAAGATCGGGAGCAGTACTTC. This encodes CASSQDREQYF.

The chain joins TRBV3-1 (or the pseudogene TRBV3-2) to TRBJ2-4, with D perhaps TRBD2 (6 bases). Between the trimmed V and J ends, which lost 4 bases and 5 bases, there was a span of 21 bases. The CDR3 totals 17 residues. The germline CDR1 and CDR2 sequences are LGHDT and YNNKEL (reference sequence). DNA for the CDR3: TGTGCCAGCAGCCCCCAAGGATCCAGCGGGCCCCAAAACATTCAGTACTTC. This encodes CASSPQGSSGPQNIQYF.

The chain has TRBV5-1 and TRBJ1-1; TRBD1 is a possible D gene (6 bases). There are 14 residues in the CDR3. Germline V CDR1 and CDR2: SGHRS, YFSETQ. The V and J ends lost 2 bases and 0 bases respectively, with 8 bases between them. The CDR3 DNA reads as TGCGCCAGCAGCTTTACAGGGCTGAACACTGAAGCTTTCTTT. It yields the protein CASSFTGLNTEAFF. The full variable domain, rest sourced from reference TRBV5-1 and TRBJ1-1, is KAGVTQTPRYLIKTRGQQVTLSCSPISGHRSVSWYQQTPGQGLQFLFEYFSETQRNKGNFPGRFSGRQFSNSRSEMNVSTLELGDSALYLCASSFTGLNTEAFFGQGTRLTVV.

CDR3 sequence reads: CASSVNTGDQPQHF. CDR3 DNA sequence: TGTGCCAGCAGTGTTAACACGGGAGATCAGCCCCAGCATTTT. The chain links TRBV2 to TRBJ1-5; no clear D gene. Trimming pared 4 bases from V and 5 bases from J, leaving 12 bases between. There are 14 residues in the CDR3. From germline, CDR1 is SNHLY and CDR2 FYNNEI.

The CDR3 is CASSPQALAGGYEQYF. CDR3 nucleotide sequence: TGTGCCAGCAGCCCACAGGCCCTAGCGGGGGGCTACGAGCAGTACTTC. The chain links TRBV9 to TRBJ2-7; 11 bases are a match to TRBD2. The germline gives CDR1 SGDLS, CDR2 YYNGEE. V dropped 4 bases and J dropped 3; count of bases not matched to a gene: 9. The CDR3 totals 16 residues.

In its sample, this clone was seen once. V usage is TRBV6-5 and J usage is TRBJ1-5, with D unresolved. The CDR3 extends over 14 amino acids. CDR1 MNHEY and CDR2 SVGAGI come from the germline V gene. The ends were cut back, 3 bases at V and 2 bases at J, with 8 bases in the middle. In DNA, the CDR3 is TGTGCCAGCAGTTATACGGTTGGCAATCAGCCCCAGCATTTT. Translation gives CASSYTVGNQPQHF.

The chain links TRBV18 to TRBJ1-4, with 9 bases fitting TRBD1. Trimming cost V 5 bases and J 8 bases; bases outside gene matches: 9. Germline assignment: CDR1 KGHSH and CDR2 LQKENI. CDR3 length: 15 residues. Written as DNA, the CDR3 is TGTGCCAGCTCAGTACGGACAGGGGAGAGAGAAAAACTGTTTTTT. It yields the protein CASSVRTGEREKLFF.

The V and J genes are TRBV5-1 and TRBJ2-7; D may be TRBD2 (5 bases). The V gene's germline CDR1 is SGHRS and CDR2 YFSETQ. The ends were cut back, 7 bases at V and 0 bases at J, with 20 bases in the middle. The CDR3 has 16 residues. The CDR3 reads CASSTSVPAGSYEQYF. The CDR3 DNA reads TGCGCCAGCTCAACTTCAGTCCCCGCGGGCTCCTACGAGCAGTACTTC.

This clone was found once. This chain uses TRBV7-6 with TRBJ1-3; the D gene is possibly TRBD1 (5 bases). The length of the CDR3 is 12 residues. CDR1 and CDR2 from the germline V gene are SGHVS and FNYEAQ. Trimming shortened V by 1 base and J by 8 bases, and 6 bases separated the two germline ends. The CDR3 coding sequence is TGTGCCAGCAGCTTAGTAGGGGACACCATATATTTT. This gives the protein CASSLVGDTIYF.

V gene TRBV3-1 (or the pseudogene TRBV3-2) combines with J gene TRBJ1-5, with unresolved D. The germline V and J ends were trimmed by 1 base and 5 bases, with 6 bases remaining between them. The germline V gene encodes CDR1 LGHDT and CDR2 YNNKEL (reference sequence). The CDR3 has 13 amino acids. The CDR3 nucleotides are TGTGCCAGCAGCCAAGTCCTAGATCAGCCCCAGCATTTT. Protein product: CASSQVLDQPQHF.

This chain joins TRBV28 and TRBJ1-5; no definite D call. Germline loops: CDR1 MDHEN, CDR2 SYDVKM. Trimming removed 2 bases from V and 0 bases from J, with 5 bases in between. CDR3 length: 14 residues. The CDR3 reads CASSLLFSNQPQHF. The CDR3 DNA sequence: TGTGCCAGCAGTTTACTGTTTAGCAATCAGCCCCAGCATTTT.

The count of this clone is one. The gene calls are TRBV10-1 and TRBJ2-3; no reliable D call. The germline V gene encodes CDR1 WNHNN and CDR2 SYGVQD (reference sequence). This CDR3 comprises 15 residues. V dropped 5 bases and J dropped 2 bases, with 14 bases sitting between them. Here the CDR3 reads CASSSRHPHTDTQYF. The CDR3 DNA reads TGCGCCAGCAGTTCCCGCCATCCACACACAGATACGCAGTATTTT.

In nucleotides, the CDR3 is TGTGCCAGCAGCCAATCAAGGACAGGGTTCATCCACGAGCAGTACTTC. Translating gives CASSQSRTGFIHEQYF. The chain employs TRBV16 and TRBJ2-7, with 8 bases matching TRBD1. Germline V gene sequence: CDR1 KGHSY, CDR2 FQNENV. The CDR3 consists of 16 residues. V gave up 0 bases and J gave up 5 bases; unmatched junction bases: 9.

The chain has TRBV19 and TRBJ2-3, with 9 bases aligning to TRBD1. Germline CDR1 and CDR2: LNHDA and SQIVND (reference sequence). This CDR3 region has 17 residues. J lost 3 bases, V lost 5 bases, and 12 bases had no gene match. The CDR3 region has the DNA TGTGCCAGTAGTCCCGTGACAGGGGGTATAAGTACAGATACGCAGTATTTT. This gives the protein CASSPVTGGISTDTQYF.

The genes are TRBV10-1 and TRBJ2-3; no clear D. Trimming stripped 2 bases from V and 1 base from J, with 7 bases between. Germline CDR1 reads WNHNN; CDR2 reads SYGVQD (reference sequence). This CDR3 has 14 residues. Written as DNA, the CDR3 is TGCGCCAGCAGTGAGCGGGTGGGCACAGATACGCAGTATTTT. This encodes CASSERVGTDTQYF.

The chain is built from TRBV15 and TRBJ1-1, with D maybe TRBD1 (5 bases). This CDR3 region has 15 residues. Trimming removed 0 bases from V and 1 base from J, with 9 bases in between. The germline gives CDR1 LNHNV, CDR2 YYDKDF (reference sequence). CDR3 nucleotide sequence: TGTGCCACCAGCAGAGATGGGGGGAAGAACACTGAAGCTTTCTTT. It yields the protein CATSRDGGKNTEAFF.

In its sample, this clone was seen a few times. The CDR3 protein is CATSDLGGETQYF. The CDR3 DNA is TGTGCCACCAGTGATTTGGGGGGGGAGACCCAGTACTTC. The genes are TRBV24-1 and TRBJ2-5; tentatively, D is TRBD2 (6 bases). This CDR3 has 13 amino acids. V lost 0 bases to trimming and J lost 5 bases, with 6 bases between them. CDR1 is KGHDR and CDR2 is SFDVKD in the germline V gene.

The V gene is TRBV28, the J gene TRBJ1-1; tentative D call: TRBD1 (6 bases). Per germline, CDR1 MDHEN and CDR2 SYDVKM. V gave up 5 bases and J gave up 1 base, with 14 bases separating them. The CDR3 contains 15 residues. The CDR3 region is CASSPGGLWNTEAFF. CDR3 nucleotides: TGTGCCAGCAGTCCGGGGGGCCTCTGGAACACTGAAGCTTTCTTT.

This chain connects TRBV5-6 to TRBJ2-5, with 8 bases identical to TRBD2. V shed 0 bases and J 0 bases; nucleotides not matched to a gene: 1. The CDR3 totals 15 residues. Per germline, CDR1 SGHDT and CDR2 YYEEEE. The CDR3 protein is CASSLGLANQETQYF. The CDR3 DNA reads TGTGCCAGCAGCTTGGGACTAGCGAACCAAGAGACCCAGTACTTC.

The chain is built from TRBV7-8 and TRBJ1-1; 8 nucleotides align to TRBD1. This CDR3 has 14 amino acids. CDR1 is SGHVS and CDR2 is FQNEAQ in the germline V gene. The J segment lost 4 bases and the V segment lost 7 bases, leaving 8 bases of the junction unmatched. The CDR3 region is CASNKNRGSTEAFF. For the CDR3, the DNA is TGTGCCAGCAACAAGAACAGGGGGTCCACTGAAGCTTTCTTT.

The rearrangement joins TRBV15 to TRBJ2-3; D is perhaps TRBD2 (6 bases). The CDR3 extends over 15 amino acids. Deletions cut 5 bases from V and 1 base from J, with 13 bases between. Germline values: CDR1 LNHNV, CDR2 YYDKDF (reference sequence). Written as DNA, the CDR3 is TGTGCCACCAGCCGGAGGGCCCTCGGCACAGATACGCAGTATTTT. This sequence encodes CATSRRALGTDTQYF.

V gene TRBV12-5 combines with J gene TRBJ2-5, with 14 bases identical to TRBD2. The length of the CDR3 is 16 residues. Germline assignment: CDR1 LGHNT and CDR2 FRNRAP. The ends lost 6 bases at V and 5 bases at J; junction bases unmatched: 8. CDR3 protein: CASGPGLAGGGETQYF. The CDR3 DNA sequence: TGTGCTAGTGGGCCCGGACTAGCGGGAGGAGGTGAGACCCAGTACTTC.

The chain carries TRBV5-3 and TRBJ1-1; D gene unclear. TRBV5-3 is treated as an ORF (open reading frame) with a function not yet certain. The CDR3 covers 13 residues. Trimming shortened V by 4 bases and J by 1 base, and 8 bases separated the two germline ends. The DNA of the CDR3 is TGTGCCAGAAGCGCTCCTAAGAACACTGAAGCTTTCTTT. It translates to CARSAPKNTEAFF.

V gene TRBV3-1 (or the pseudogene TRBV3-2) combines with J gene TRBJ2-7; TRBD1 aligns across 7 bases. Germline assignment: CDR1 LGHDT and CDR2 YNNKEL (reference sequence). The junction had 9 bases not matched to a gene; V was cut back by 2 bases and J by 2 bases. The CDR3 extends over 16 amino acids. For the CDR3, the DNA is TGTGCCAGCAGCCAACCGCATCGACAGGGCCCCTACGAGCAGTACTTC. This sequence encodes CASSQPHRQGPYEQYF.

The chain carries TRBV29-1 and TRBJ1-2; D possibly corresponds to TRBD1 (6 bases). The CDR3 length is 13 residues. The germline V gene encodes CDR1 SQVTM and CDR2 ANQGSEA. Trimming took 1 base from V and 6 from J, leaving 12 bases between them. CDR3 DNA: TGCAGCGTTGAAGGCTTGACAGGTCATGGCTACACCTTC. Its protein product is CSVEGLTGHGYTF.

The V and J genes are TRBV5-1 and TRBJ1-1; 9 positions match TRBD1. Germline V lookup: CDR1 SGHRS, CDR2 YFSETQ. Trimming removed 5 bases from V and 6 bases from J; junction bases left unmatched: 5. The CDR3 covers 13 residues. Here the CDR3 reads CASSIDRGSEAFF. The CDR3 DNA sequence: TGCGCCAGCAGTATCGACAGGGGGTCTGAAGCTTTCTTT.